The 20 T cell receptor beta chains reported below all come from one sample, sequenced in a study of CD8 T cells in ankylosing spondylitis. TCRdb reprocessed the 5' RACE reads with MiXCR, giving one entry per CDR3 protein. The sample includes about 160,000 distinct CDR3 sequences, under 45% seen only once; the top ten take around 15%. Input material: synovial fluid, either unsorted or a sorted T cell fraction (not recorded which). Receptor source: a male donor with ankylosing spondylitis.

The rearrangement uses TRBV6-2 or TRBV6-3 and TRBJ1-5, with TRBD1 identical over 7 bases. The CDR3 runs 17 residues. Germline-derived CDR1 and CDR2 are MNHEY and SVGEGT. J lost 0 bases, V lost 7 bases, and 12 bases had no gene match. Written as DNA, the CDR3 is TGTGCCAGCAAACTTCGGGGACAGAGGTCTAGCAATCAGCCCCAGCATTTT. Protein sequence: CASKLRGQRSSNQPQHF.

This clonotype has only a few counts. This sequence joins TRBV29-1 and TRBJ2-3, with D possibly called TRBD1 or TRBD2 (5 bases each). CDR1 is SQVTM and CDR2 is ANQGSEA in the germline V gene. This CDR3 comprises 17 residues. V was pared by 0 bases and J by 1 base, with 17 bases between. CDR3 residues: CSVEDMGTLVGTDTQYF. Here the CDR3 DNA reads TGCAGCGTTGAAGATATGGGGACCCTGGTAGGCACAGATACGCAGTATTTT.

This clonotype was picked up a small number of times. V and J are TRBV12-3 or TRBV12-4 and TRBJ1-5; D gene ambiguous. The V and J ends lost 3 bases and 1 base respectively, with 4 bases between them. This CDR3 has 13 amino acids. CDR3 sequence (DNA): TGTGCCAGCAGTTTGATGAGCAATCAGCCCCAGCATTTT. It codes for CASSLMSNQPQHF.

The table lists this clonotype with many counts. The CDR3: CATAQGTSTDTQYF. In DNA form, the CDR3 reads TGTGCCACCGCTCAGGGGACAAGCACAGATACGCAGTATTTT. The chain couples TRBV15 to TRBJ2-3; D is possibly TRBD1 (6 bases). Trimming left V 8 bases short and J 0 bases short, with 12 bases between. The CDR3 totals 14 residues. Germline CDR1 is LNHNV and CDR2 is YYDKDF (reference sequence).

The V gene is TRBV12-3 or TRBV12-4, the J gene TRBJ2-7; 8 bases match TRBD2. V shed 5 bases, J shed 5 bases, and the junction held 8 bases outside the gene matches. This CDR3 is built from 14 residues. CDR3 residues: CASSPKGLGDEQYF. In DNA, the CDR3 is TGTGCCAGCAGTCCAAAGGGACTAGGGGACGAGCAGTACTTC.

The chain is built from TRBV6-2 or TRBV6-3 and TRBJ2-1; D is unclear. Germline assignment: CDR1 MNHEY and CDR2 SVGEGT. Trimming took off 5 bases at V and 8 bases at J, with 16 bases between the two ends. The length of the CDR3 is 14 residues. For the CDR3, the DNA is TGTGCCAGCAGTCGGTCGGCGTTCTGGGATGAGCAGTTCTTC. The encoded protein is CASSRSAFWDEQFF.

This chain uses TRBV29-1 with TRBJ2-1; possibly TRBD1 for D (5 bases). Trimming took off 1 base at V and 6 bases at J, with 19 bases between the two ends. The CDR3 loop spans 16 amino acids. The germline V gene encodes CDR1 SQVTM and CDR2 ANQGSEA. This CDR3 reads CSVEGLGQGSSNEQFF. In DNA form, the CDR3 reads TGCAGCGTTGAAGGGTTGGGCCAGGGCAGCAGCAATGAGCAGTTCTTC.

This chain joins TRBV6-2 or TRBV6-3 and TRBJ1-5; D may be TRBD1 (6 bases). V was clipped by 11 bases and J by 5 bases, with 16 bases between them. Germline CDR1 reads MNHEY; CDR2 reads SVGEGT. This CDR3 spans 13 amino acids. The CDR3 coding sequence is TGTGCCTCCGGCCGGGGGCCAGATCAGCCCCAGCATTTT. It yields the protein CASGRGPDQPQHF.

V is TRBV7-8 and J is TRBJ2-7, with 9 bases identical to TRBD2. Germline V CDR1 and CDR2: SGHVS, FQNEAQ. V dropped 5 bases and J dropped 1; count of bases not matched to a gene: 9. The CDR3 sequence is 16 residues long. Here the CDR3 DNA reads TGTGCCAGCAGCCCATTTGGGGCGGGAGGGTCCTACGAGCAGTACTTC. Translated, it gives CASSPFGAGGSYEQYF.

The rearrangement links TRBV20-1 to TRBJ2-1, with no clear D. The V end lost 7 bases, the J end lost 6 bases, and 7 bases lay between the germline ends. The CDR3 loop spans 10 amino acids. Germline CDR1 reads DFQATT; CDR2 reads SNEGSKA (reference sequence). CDR3: CSGGLNEQFF. The CDR3 DNA reads TGCAGTGGGGGTCTCAATGAGCAGTTCTTC.

The V gene is TRBV9, the J gene TRBJ2-2; maybe TRBD1 (5 bases). Deletions cut 0 bases from V and 5 bases from J, with 11 bases between. This CDR3 is built from 15 residues. CDR1 is SGDLS and CDR2 is YYNGEE in the germline V gene. CDR3 residues: CASSVVQGDTGELFF. The CDR3 DNA sequence: TGTGCCAGCAGCGTAGTCCAGGGCGATACCGGGGAGCTGTTTTTT.

This clonotype was observed many times. This chain connects TRBV20-1 to TRBJ2-1; D not resolved. This CDR3 region has 12 residues. Trimming removed 0 bases at V and 8 bases at J, with 8 bases between. Germline loops: CDR1 DFQATT, CDR2 SNEGSKA (reference sequence). CDR3 region: CSARDLPYEQFF. As DNA, the CDR3 is TGCAGTGCTAGAGACCTACCTTATGAGCAGTTCTTC.

This rearrangement joins TRBV15 to TRBJ1-5; 7 nucleotides align to TRBD1. Germline assignment: CDR1 LNHNV and CDR2 YYDKDF (reference sequence). The CDR3 length is 14 residues. J gave up 9 bases and V 4 bases, and 9 bases lay outside the gene matches. CDR3 residues: CATSKTGVSSPQHF. The CDR3 DNA sequence: TGTGCCACCAGCAAAACAGGGGTTTCGTCGCCCCAGCATTTT.

The rearrangement links TRBV6-4 to TRBJ1-1; 7 bases line up with TRBD1. The CDR3 runs 19 residues. Germline lookup yields CDR1 MRHNA and CDR2 SNTAGT. The V and J ends lost 5 bases and 4 bases, in that order; junction bases with no gene match: 22. Here the CDR3 reads CASSNEQGRPPLGITEAFF. CDR3 in DNA: TGTGCCAGCAGTAACGAACAGGGGCGACCCCCACTTGGTATCACTGAAGCTTTCTTT.

The chain recombines TRBV2 with TRBJ2-7; D possibly uses TRBD1 or TRBD2 (5 bases each). Germline V CDR1 and CDR2: SNHLY, FYNNEI. Trimming took off 6 bases at V and 0 bases at J, with 12 bases between the two ends. The CDR3 runs 14 residues. In nucleotides, the CDR3 is TGTGCCAGCAGACGGGGAGACAGCTCCTACGAGCAGTACTTC. It translates to CASRRGDSSYEQYF.

Only one count was recorded for this clonotype. This rearrangement joins TRBV4-3 to TRBJ2-1; D is possibly TRBD2 (6 bases). The length of the CDR3 is 16 residues. Germline-derived CDR1 and CDR2 are LGHNA and YSLEER. Trimming took off 0 bases at V and 4 bases at J, with 13 bases between the two ends. The CDR3 sequence: CASSQDPARGYNEQFF. The CDR3 nucleotides are TGCGCCAGCAGCCAAGATCCCGCCCGGGGGTACAATGAGCAGTTCTTC.

This clonotype has just a few counts. The chain carries TRBV20-1 and TRBJ1-5, with D unresolved. V was trimmed by 5 bases and J by 0 bases, leaving 17 bases between them. The CDR3 has 16 residues. CDR1 is DFQATT and CDR2 is SNEGSKA in the germline V gene (reference sequence). Here the CDR3 reads CSAQIAGENSNQPQHF. In nucleotides, the CDR3 is TGCAGTGCTCAAATCGCAGGTGAAAATAGCAATCAGCCCCAGCATTTT.

The J gene is TRBJ2-1, the V gene TRBV10-3; 9 bases are a match to TRBD2. The trim removed 6 bases at V and 7 bases at J, leaving 19 bases unmatched. Germline CDR1 and CDR2: ENHRY and SYGVKD. CDR3 length: 18 amino acids. The CDR3 nucleotides are TGTGCCATCAGGGTTGAGCGGGAGGTCCCTCGGGGGTCTAATGAGCAGTTCTTC. It yields the protein CAIRVEREVPRGSNEQFF.

There are a few counts of this clonotype. This sequence joins TRBV20-1 and TRBJ1-5; 8 nucleotides agree with TRBD1. The CDR3 extends over 15 amino acids. Germline-derived CDR1 and CDR2 are DFQATT and SNEGSKA (reference sequence). V trimming: 3 bases; J trimming: 2 bases; junction bases outside the gene matches: 6. In DNA form, the CDR3 reads TGCAGTGCTAGTTCCCCAGGGGGCGGCAATCAGCCCCAGCATTTT. Protein sequence: CSASSPGGGNQPQHF.

For this clonotype: An end of the junction does not agree with germline; a read error may underlie this. The chain combines TRBV4-1 with TRBJ1-1, with D possibly TRBD1 on 6 matching bases. Germline V gene data show CDR1 as MGHRA and CDR2 as YSYEKL. The CDR3 spans 17 residues. The CDR3 coding sequence is TGCGCCAGCAGCCAAGGGGTAGTACAGGGAGTGAACTCTGAAGCTTTCTTT. Amino acid sequence: CASSQGVVQGVNSEAFF.